This T cell receptor beta chain was sequenced during a study of naive and memory T cell subsets. Broader study findings: Reportedly, tuberculin skin test sites gave far more TCRs than other biopsies.

V lost 1 base to trimming and J lost 5 bases, with 17 bases between them. This CDR3 is built from 16 residues. Germline loops: CDR1 LNHNV, CDR2 YYDKDF (reference sequence). The SP2 primer and nested alpha and beta constant region primers amplified ligated cDNA in four rounds. Reverse transcription of blood and skin TCR RNA was primed at alpha and beta constant regions. Each CDR3 protein is one row after TCRdb ran MiXCR on the UMI-ligation and nested PCR reads. The repertoire consists of 35,000 to 40,000 distinct CDR3 sequences, with approximately 10% occurring once and the leading ten covering 3.9%. Treatment of the sample: skin biopsy from PPD injection site in Mantoux-positive individual. TCR cDNA received a 3' ligated oligonucleotide that carried a UMI. Biopsied sites were PPD injections in people with a positive Mantoux test. Reverse transcription used DNase-treated unsorted total RNA, aiming for roughly 1 to 1000 ng.

In the case of this clonotype: No antigen is known for it.

Sequencing used skin, obtained from a tuberculin skin test site. The receptor's source is an adult in good health. This chain links TRBV15 with TRBJ1-1, with D perhaps matching TRBD1 (6 bases). The CDR3 region is CATSRGRGTVRTEAFF. CDR3 DNA: TGTGCCACCAGCAGAGGCAGGGGAACGGTTAGGACTGAAGCTTTCTTT.